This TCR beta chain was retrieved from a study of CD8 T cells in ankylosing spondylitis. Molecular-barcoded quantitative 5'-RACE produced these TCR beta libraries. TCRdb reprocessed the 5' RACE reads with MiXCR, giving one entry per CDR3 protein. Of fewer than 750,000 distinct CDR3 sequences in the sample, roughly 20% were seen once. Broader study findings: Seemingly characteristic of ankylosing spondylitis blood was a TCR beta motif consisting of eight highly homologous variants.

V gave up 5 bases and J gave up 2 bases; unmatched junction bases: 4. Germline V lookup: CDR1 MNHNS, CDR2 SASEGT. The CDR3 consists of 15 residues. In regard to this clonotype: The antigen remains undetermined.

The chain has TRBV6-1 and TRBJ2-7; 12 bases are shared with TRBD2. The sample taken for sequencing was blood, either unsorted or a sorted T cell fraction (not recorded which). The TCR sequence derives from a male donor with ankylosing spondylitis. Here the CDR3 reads CASSMTSGRTYEQYF. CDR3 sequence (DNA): TGTGCCAGCAGTATGACTAGCGGGAGAACCTACGAGCAGTACTTC.